This T cell receptor (beta chain) stems from a study of CD8 T cells in Susac syndrome. Stable or active relapsing-remitting multiple sclerosis, untreated and meeting revised McDonald criteria, defined the controls. Negative isolation yielded CD4+ and CD8+ T cells, and FACS enriched TEMRA cells. RNA in amounts of 0.5 to 1 ug was reverse transcribed with random hexamers. Multiplex PCR with immunoSEQ amplified the TCR beta CDR3 across 54 Vbeta and 13 Jbeta. One entry per CDR3 protein results from TCRdb running MiXCR on the immunoSEQ multiplex PCR reads. The sample gives 250,000 to 300,000 distinct CDR3 sequences, approximately 91% of which show up once; around 0.2% is in the top ten. Trimming cost V 3 bases and J 4 bases, with 12 bases left between them. The germline CDR1 and CDR2 sequences are WNHNN and SYGVQD (reference sequence). CDR3 size: 14 residues.

The J gene is TRBJ1-2, the V gene TRBV10-1, with D tentatively TRBD1 (6 bases). The clonotype comes from a human donor with multiple sclerosis. What was sequenced was CD8+ T cells from PBMCs. The CDR3, as DNA: TGCGCCAGCAGTGAACCAACAGGGTTCTATGGCTACACCTTC. This codes for CASSEPTGFYGYTF.